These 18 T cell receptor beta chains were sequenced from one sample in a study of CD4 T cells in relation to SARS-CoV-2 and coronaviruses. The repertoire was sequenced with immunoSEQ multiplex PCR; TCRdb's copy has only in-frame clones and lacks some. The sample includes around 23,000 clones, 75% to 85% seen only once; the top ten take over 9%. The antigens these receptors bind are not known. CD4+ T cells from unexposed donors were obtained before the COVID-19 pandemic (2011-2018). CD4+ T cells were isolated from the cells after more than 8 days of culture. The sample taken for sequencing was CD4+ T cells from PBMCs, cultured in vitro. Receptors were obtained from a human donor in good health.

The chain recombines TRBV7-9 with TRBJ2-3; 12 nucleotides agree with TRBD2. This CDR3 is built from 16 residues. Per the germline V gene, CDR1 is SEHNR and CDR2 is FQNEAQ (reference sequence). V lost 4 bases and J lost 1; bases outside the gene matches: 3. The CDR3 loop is CASSWTSGKGTDTQYF. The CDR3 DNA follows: TGTGCCAGCAGCTGGACTAGCGGGAAGGGCACAGATACGCAGTATTTT. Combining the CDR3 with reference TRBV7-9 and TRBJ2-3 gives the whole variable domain DTGVSQNPRHKITKRGQNVTFRCDPISEHNRLYWYRQTLGQGPEFLTYFQNEAQLEKSRLLSDRFSAERPKGSFSTLEIQRTEQGDSAMYLCASSWTSGKGTDTQYFGPGTRLTVL.

The CDR3 nucleotides are TGTGCCAGCAGCCTCAGACAGGGGGCCGCAGATACGCAGTATTTT. Its translation is CASSLRQGAADTQYF. This chain uses TRBV28 with TRBJ2-3; TRBD1 agrees at 10 bases. V was clipped by 6 bases and J by 4 bases; unmatched bases: 7. Germline CDR1 reads MDHEN; CDR2 reads SYDVKM. The CDR3 length is 15 residues.

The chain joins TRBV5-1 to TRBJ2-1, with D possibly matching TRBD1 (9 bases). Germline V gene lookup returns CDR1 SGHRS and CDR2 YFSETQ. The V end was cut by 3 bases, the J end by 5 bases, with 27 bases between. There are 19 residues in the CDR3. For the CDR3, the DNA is TGCGCCAGCAGCTCCTTAGCCCCCATAGCGGGACAGGGAGACAATGAGCAGTTCTTC. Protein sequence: CASSSLAPIAGQGDNEQFF.

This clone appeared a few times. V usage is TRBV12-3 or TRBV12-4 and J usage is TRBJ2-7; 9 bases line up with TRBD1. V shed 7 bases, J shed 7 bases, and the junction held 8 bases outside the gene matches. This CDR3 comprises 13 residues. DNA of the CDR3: TGTGCCAGCACCCTACAGGGGGCGACGGAGCAGTACTTC. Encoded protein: CASTLQGATEQYF.

CDR3 in amino acids: CASSAGTSGDTQYF. As DNA, the CDR3 is TGTGCCAGCAGCGCAGGGACTAGCGGAGATACGCAGTATTTT. The chain is built from TRBV9 and TRBJ2-3, with 11 bases fitting TRBD2. Germline trimming cut 3 bases from V and 5 bases from J; bases unmatched to any gene: 2. The germline V gene encodes CDR1 SGDLS and CDR2 YYNGEE. The length of the CDR3 is 14 residues.

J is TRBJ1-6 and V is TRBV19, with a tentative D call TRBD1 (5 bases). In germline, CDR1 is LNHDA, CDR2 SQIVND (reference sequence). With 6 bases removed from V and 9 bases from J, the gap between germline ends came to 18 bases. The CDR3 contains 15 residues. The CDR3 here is CASRPQSLGASPLHF. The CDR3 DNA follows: TGTGCCAGTAGACCACAATCCCTCGGGGCTTCACCCCTCCACTTT.

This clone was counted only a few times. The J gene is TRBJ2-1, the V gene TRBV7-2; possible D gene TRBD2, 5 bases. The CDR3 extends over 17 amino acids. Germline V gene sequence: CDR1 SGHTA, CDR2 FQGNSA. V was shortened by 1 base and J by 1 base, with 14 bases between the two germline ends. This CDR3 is CASSLGRGGRSYNEQFF. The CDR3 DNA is TGTGCCAGCAGCTTAGGCAGAGGAGGTCGGTCCTACAATGAGCAGTTCTTC.

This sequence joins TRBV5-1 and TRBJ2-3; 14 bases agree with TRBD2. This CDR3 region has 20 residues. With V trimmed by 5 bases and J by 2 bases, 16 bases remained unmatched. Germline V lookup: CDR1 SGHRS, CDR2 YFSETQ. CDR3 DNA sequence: TGCGCCAGCAGACGTAGTACCGGGACTAGCGGGAGAGGGTTCACAGATACGCAGTATTTT. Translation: CASRRSTGTSGRGFTDTQYF.

CDR3 sequence: CASSPGTGAYNEQFF. The CDR3 nucleotides read TGTGCCAGCTCACCCGGGACAGGGGCATACAATGAGCAGTTCTTC. The chain has TRBV18 and TRBJ2-1; 10 positions agree with TRBD1. V was clipped by 3 bases and J by 4 bases; unmatched bases: 3. Per germline, CDR1 KGHSH and CDR2 LQKENI. The length of the CDR3 is 15 residues.

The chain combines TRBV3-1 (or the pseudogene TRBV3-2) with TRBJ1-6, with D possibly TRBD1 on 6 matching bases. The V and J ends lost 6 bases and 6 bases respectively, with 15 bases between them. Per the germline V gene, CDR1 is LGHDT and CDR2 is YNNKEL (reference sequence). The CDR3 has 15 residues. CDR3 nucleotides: TGTGCCAGCAGTAATACGGACAGTTCTAATTCACCCCTCCACTTT. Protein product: CASSNTDSSNSPLHF.

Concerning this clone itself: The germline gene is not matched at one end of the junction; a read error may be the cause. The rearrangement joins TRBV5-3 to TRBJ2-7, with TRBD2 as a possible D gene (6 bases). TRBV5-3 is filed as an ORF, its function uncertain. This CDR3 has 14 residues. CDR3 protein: CARSSNRVRGRWDF. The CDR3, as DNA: TGTGCCAGAAGCTCCAATCGGGTACGTGGGAGGTGGGACTTC.

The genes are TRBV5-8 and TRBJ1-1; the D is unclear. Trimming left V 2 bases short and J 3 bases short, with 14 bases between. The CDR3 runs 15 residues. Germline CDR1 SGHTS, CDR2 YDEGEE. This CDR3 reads CASSFEPGRYTEAFF. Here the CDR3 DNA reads TGTGCCAGCAGCTTTGAGCCAGGTCGGTACACTGAAGCTTTCTTT.

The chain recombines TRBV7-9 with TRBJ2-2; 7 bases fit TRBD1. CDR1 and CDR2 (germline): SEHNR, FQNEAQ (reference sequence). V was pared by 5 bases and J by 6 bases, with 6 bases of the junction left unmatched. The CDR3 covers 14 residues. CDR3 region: CASSRLRGPGELFF. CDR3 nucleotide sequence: TGTGCCAGCAGCCGACTGAGGGGGCCCGGGGAGCTGTTTTTT.

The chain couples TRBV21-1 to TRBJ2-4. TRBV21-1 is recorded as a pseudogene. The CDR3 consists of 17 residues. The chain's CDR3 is CASINLGKGWRKNIQYF. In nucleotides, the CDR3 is TGTGCCAGCATTAACCTTGGGAAAGGGTGGCGCAAAAACATTCAGTACTTC.

The CDR3: CASSIPSQIPEEQYF. CDR3 sequence (DNA): TGTGCCAGTAGTATTCCATCGCAAATTCCGGAAGAGCAGTACTTC. The chain joins TRBV19 to TRBJ2-7; no reliable D call. CDR3 size: 15 residues. The ends were cut back, 3 bases at V and 7 bases at J, with 19 bases in the middle. Germline CDR1 is LNHDA and CDR2 is SQIVND (reference sequence).

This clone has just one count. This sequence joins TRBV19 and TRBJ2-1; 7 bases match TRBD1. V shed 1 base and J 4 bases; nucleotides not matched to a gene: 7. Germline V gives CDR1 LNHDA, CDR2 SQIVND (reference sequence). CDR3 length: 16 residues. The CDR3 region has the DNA TGTGCCAGTAGTATAGCACAGGGGATCGGGTACAATGAGCAGTTCTTC. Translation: CASSIAQGIGYNEQFF. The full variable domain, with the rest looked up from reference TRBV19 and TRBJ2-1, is DGGITQSPKYLFRKEGQNVTLSCEQNLNHDAMYWYRQDPGQGLRLIYYSQIVNDFQKGDIAEGYSVSREKKESFPLTVTSAQKNPTAFYLCASSIAQGIGYNEQFFGPGTRLTVL.

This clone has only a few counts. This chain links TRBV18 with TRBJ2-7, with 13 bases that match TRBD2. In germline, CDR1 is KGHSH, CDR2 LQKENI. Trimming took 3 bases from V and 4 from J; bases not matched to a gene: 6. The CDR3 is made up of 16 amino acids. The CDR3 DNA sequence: TGTGCCAGCTCACCCGGGACTAGCGGGATCGAGTACGAGCAGTACTTC. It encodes CASSPGTSGIEYEQYF.

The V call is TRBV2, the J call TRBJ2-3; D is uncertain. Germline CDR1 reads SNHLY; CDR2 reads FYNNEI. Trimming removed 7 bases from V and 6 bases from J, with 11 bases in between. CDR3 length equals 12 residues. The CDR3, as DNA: TGTGCCAGCAACGATCCCTCGGATACGCAGTATTTT. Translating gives CASNDPSDTQYF.